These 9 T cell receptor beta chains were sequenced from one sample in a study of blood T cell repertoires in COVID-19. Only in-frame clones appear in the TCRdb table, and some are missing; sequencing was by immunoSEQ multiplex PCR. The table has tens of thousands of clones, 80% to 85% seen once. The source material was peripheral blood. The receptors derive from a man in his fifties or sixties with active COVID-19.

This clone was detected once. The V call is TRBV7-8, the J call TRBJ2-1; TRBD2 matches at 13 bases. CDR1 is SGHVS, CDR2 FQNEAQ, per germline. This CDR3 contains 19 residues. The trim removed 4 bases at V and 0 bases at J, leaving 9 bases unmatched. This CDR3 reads CASSSWTSGGDFSYNEQFF. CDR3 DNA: TGTGCCAGCAGCTCTTGGACTAGCGGGGGTGATTTCTCCTACAATGAGCAGTTCTTC.

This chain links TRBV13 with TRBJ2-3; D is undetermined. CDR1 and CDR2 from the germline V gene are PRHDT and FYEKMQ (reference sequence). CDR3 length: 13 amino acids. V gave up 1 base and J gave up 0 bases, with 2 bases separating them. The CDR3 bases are TGTGCCAGCAGCTTAGCTAGCACAGATACGCAGTATTTT. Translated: CASSLASTDTQYF.

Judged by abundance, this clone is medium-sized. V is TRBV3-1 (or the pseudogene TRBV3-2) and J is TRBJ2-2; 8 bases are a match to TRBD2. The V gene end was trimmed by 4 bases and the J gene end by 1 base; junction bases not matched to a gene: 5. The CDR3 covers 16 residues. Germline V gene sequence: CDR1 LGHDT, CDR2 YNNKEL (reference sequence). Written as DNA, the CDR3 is TGTGCCAGCAGCCGAAGCGGGAGTAGGAACACCGGGGAGCTGTTTTTT. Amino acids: CASSRSGSRNTGELFF.

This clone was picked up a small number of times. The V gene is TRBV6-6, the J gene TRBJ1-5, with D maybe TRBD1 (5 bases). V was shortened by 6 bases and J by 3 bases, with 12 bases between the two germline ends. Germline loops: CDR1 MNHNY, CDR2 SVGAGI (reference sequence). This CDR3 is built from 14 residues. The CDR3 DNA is TGTGCCAGCAGACCTCGACAGACCAATCAGCCCCAGCATTTT. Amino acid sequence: CASRPRQTNQPQHF.

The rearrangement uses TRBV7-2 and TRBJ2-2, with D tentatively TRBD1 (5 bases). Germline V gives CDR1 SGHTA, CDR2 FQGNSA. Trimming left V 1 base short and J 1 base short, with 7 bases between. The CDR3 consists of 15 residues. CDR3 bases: TGTGCCAGCAGCTTAGTCACAGGGAACACCGGGGAGCTGTTTTTT. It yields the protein CASSLVTGNTGELFF.

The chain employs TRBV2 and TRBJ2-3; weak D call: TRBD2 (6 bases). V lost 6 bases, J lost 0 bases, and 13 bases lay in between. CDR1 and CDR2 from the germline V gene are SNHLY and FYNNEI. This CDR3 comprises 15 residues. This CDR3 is CASRGGTASTDTQYF. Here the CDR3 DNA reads TGTGCCAGCAGGGGCGGGACGGCTAGCACAGATACGCAGTATTTT.

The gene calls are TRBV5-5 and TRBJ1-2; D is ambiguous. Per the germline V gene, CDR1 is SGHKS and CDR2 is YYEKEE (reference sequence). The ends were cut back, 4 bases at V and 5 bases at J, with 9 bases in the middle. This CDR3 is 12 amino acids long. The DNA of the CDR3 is TGTGCCAGCAGCGCTGACGGGTATGGCTACACCTTC. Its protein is CASSADGYGYTF.

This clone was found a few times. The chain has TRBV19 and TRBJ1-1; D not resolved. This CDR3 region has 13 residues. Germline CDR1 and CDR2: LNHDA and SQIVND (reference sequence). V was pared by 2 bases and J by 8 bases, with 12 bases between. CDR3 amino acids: CASSIFAPAEAFF. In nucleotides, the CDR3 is TGTGCCAGTAGTATATTTGCCCCAGCGGAAGCTTTCTTT.

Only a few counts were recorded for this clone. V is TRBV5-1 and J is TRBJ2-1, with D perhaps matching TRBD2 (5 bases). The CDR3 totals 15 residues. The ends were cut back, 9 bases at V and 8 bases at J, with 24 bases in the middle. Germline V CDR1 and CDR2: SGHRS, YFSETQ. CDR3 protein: CATSINSGIGDEQFF. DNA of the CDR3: TGCGCCACTTCGATCAACTCGGGGATTGGCGATGAGCAGTTCTTC.